The TCR beta chain under discussion was sequenced for a study of regulatory T cells in long-lasting Graves disease. Study-level background: In persistent Graves' disease, antithyroid drugs had been taken for over 5 years and TSH receptor antibodies stayed positive.

Regarding the study as a whole: TCR diversity was lower in persistent Graves' patients than in newly diagnosed ones. Analysis covered peripheral blood alone, not thyroid tissue.

Comment on this clonotype: What it binds is unknown.

Time point here: persistent/refractory GD, antithyroid drugs over 5 years with positive TRAb. There was RNA extracted from PBMCs, and the TCR library was made from it. Relying on iRepertoire HTBI primers and Arm-PCR of CDR3 regions, the team built TCR beta libraries. How the authors handled the data: Identified across the samples were 60 to 70 TRBV segments and more than twelve TRBJ segments. Each CDR3 protein is one row after TCRdb ran MiXCR on the multiplex PCR reads. Clone size and V and J calls follow TCRdb, not the original study. The table includes roughly 430,000 distinct CDR3 sequences, about 21% detected once. This clonotype was sampled from a female donor with Graves disease. The source material was peripheral blood mononuclear cells (PBMCs), sampled when the disease was refractory, from a patient treated with antithyroid drugs.

CDR3 in DNA: TGTGCCAGCAGCGCCGGCATGGGTGGGGAGACCCAGTACTTC. It is translated as CASSAGMGGETQYF. The chain is built from TRBV7-3 and TRBJ2-5; D is uncertain. The V and J ends lost 5 bases and 5 bases respectively, with 15 bases between them. CDR1 is SGHTA and CDR2 is FQGTGA in the germline V gene. The CDR3 spans 14 residues.